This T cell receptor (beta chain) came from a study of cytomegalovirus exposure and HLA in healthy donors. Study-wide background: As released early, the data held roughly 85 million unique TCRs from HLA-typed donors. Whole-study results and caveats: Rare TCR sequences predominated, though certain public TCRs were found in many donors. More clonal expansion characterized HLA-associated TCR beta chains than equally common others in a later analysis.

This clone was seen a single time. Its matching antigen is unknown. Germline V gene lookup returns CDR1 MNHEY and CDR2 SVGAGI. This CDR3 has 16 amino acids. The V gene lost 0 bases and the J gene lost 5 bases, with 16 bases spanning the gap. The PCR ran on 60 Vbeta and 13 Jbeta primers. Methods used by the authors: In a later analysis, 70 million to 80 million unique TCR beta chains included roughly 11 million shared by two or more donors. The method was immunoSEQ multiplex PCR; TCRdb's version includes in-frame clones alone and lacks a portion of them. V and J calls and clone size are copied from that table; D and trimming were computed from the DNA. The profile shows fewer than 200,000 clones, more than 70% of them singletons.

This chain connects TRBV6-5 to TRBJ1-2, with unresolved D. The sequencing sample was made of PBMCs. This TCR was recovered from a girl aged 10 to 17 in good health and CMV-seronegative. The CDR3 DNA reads TGTGCCAGCAGTTACTCCTATACTAAGGCCCTTTATGGCTACACCTTC. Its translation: CASSYSYTKALYGYTF.